This T cell receptor (beta chain) was captured by sequencing in a study of vaccination and CD4 T cells after COVID-19. This clonotype has just a few counts. Antigen unknown. Time point: late sampling 161 to 241 days after vaccination in a few convalescent patients. Treatment given: approximately nine-day PBMC culture with coronavirus spike peptide pools or control peptides (ViraFEST assay). After expanding antigen-specific T cells with peptide pools, ViraFEST sequenced their TCRs. Dates of PCR positivity, March to December 2020, preceded the US Alpha, Beta and Delta variants. Once cultured about 11 days, CD4+ T cells underwent isolation by negative selection. At the Johns Hopkins FTIC core, DNA taken from cultured CD4+ T cells was sequenced by way of the Oncomine TCR Beta short-read assay. From cultured CD4+ T cells, genomic DNA was extracted. MiXCR, applied by TCRdb to the PCR reads, yields one record per CDR3 protein. The sample records around 20,000 distinct CDR3 sequences, roughly two fifths being singletons.

The clonotype originates from a human donor who had recovered from COVID-19. The specimen was CD4+ T cells from blood, cultured in vitro, collected about 7 months after SARS-CoV-2 vaccination.

CDR3 amino acids: CASSYVKGSNYGYTF. In nucleotides, the CDR3 is TGTGCCAGCAGTTATGTGAAGGGGTCTAACTATGGCTACACCTTC. The chain employs TRBV6-2 or TRBV6-3 and TRBJ1-2, with a possible D match to TRBD1 (5 bases). CDR1 and CDR2 (germline): MNHEY, SVGEGT. The V end lost 3 bases, the J end lost 0 bases, and 11 bases lay between the germline ends. CDR3 size: 15 residues.